Listed below are T cell receptor beta chains from one sample, sequenced in a study of cytomegalovirus exposure and HLA in healthy donors. The table came from immunoSEQ multiplex PCR; TCRdb's copy has only in-frame clones and leaves some out. This repertoire shows 160,000 or so clones, roughly four fifths found once; its top ten account for less than 1.2%. Source material: PBMCs. These receptors originate from a woman between 40 and 50 years old in good health and CMV-seronegative. Each CDR3 is given with its conserved first and last residue.

CDR3 protein | J gene | V gene
CASSPSGGQETQYF | TRBJ2-5 | TRBV5-1
CASSFDTGANVLTF | TRBJ2-6 | TRBV19
CASSMRATSGTQIHF | TRBJ2-4 | TRBV19
CASSLAALAGSGEQYF | TRBJ2-7 | TRBV5-6
CASRTSAAYEQYF | TRBJ2-7 | TRBV6-1
CASSEVERQYF | TRBJ2-7 | TRBV25-1
CASKPWGELFF | TRBJ2-2 | TRBV5-8
CSVLIGGQGSNQPQHF | TRBJ1-5 | TRBV29-1
CASSHPPHTDEQFF | TRBJ2-1 | TRBV5-8
CSVPRAQSTEAFF | TRBJ1-1 | TRBV29-1
CASRSLAFDEQFF | TRBJ2-1 | TRBV7-9
CASNPGDSSRTEAFF | TRBJ1-1 | TRBV5-1
CASSEATGGAYNEQFF | TRBJ2-1 | TRBV6-1
CASSRQGLNTGELFF | TRBJ2-2 | TRBV5-1
CASSSQGLEAFF | TRBJ1-1 | TRBV28
CASSLGTGGSGYTF | TRBJ1-2 | TRBV7-9
CASSFRDRGSDTQYF | TRBJ2-3 | TRBV28
CASSLEGRGQFF | TRBJ2-1 | TRBV7-9
CASSVWTSGRLGGELFF | TRBJ2-2 | TRBV5-5
CASRSGTQYF | TRBJ2-5 | TRBV6-6
CASSQPGQLASNEKLFF | TRBJ1-4 | TRBV4-2
CASSSTGAAAELFF | TRBJ1-4 | TRBV5-4
CASSQALSLQETQYF | TRBJ2-5 | TRBV14
CASSNPSGDSYEQYF | TRBJ2-7 | TRBV2
CATSGEADYGYTF | TRBJ1-2 | TRBV15
CASSPGTGVNYGYTF | TRBJ1-2 | TRBV11-2
CASSRGTSPILLVSGANVLTF | TRBJ2-6 | TRBV5-1
CASSFGRGRDTEAFF | TRBJ1-1 | TRBV27
CAWNRDSNQPQHF | TRBJ1-5 | TRBV30